This T cell receptor (beta chain) was identified during a study of blood T cell repertoires in COVID-19. Germline V CDR1 and CDR2: SGHKS, YYEKEE (reference sequence). V gave up 1 base and J gave up 6 bases; unmatched junction bases: 13. This CDR3 is 17 amino acids long. As originally analysed: Reference gene primer amplification yielded estimated nucleated cell counts. The data were produced by immunoSEQ multiplex PCR, yet TCRdb's version contains in-frame clones alone and is incomplete. That table supplies the V and J calls and clone size; D and trimming were determined from the DNA. This sample carries a few hundred thousand clones, 85% of them seen once, and the ten largest clones take approximately 7.9%.

The sequence derives from a human donor in a cohort sampled during active COVID-19. The chain combines TRBV5-5 with TRBJ1-2; 9 bases align to TRBD1. Sequenced: peripheral blood. The CDR3 sequence: CASSLTGQGFSGDGYTF. As DNA, the CDR3 is TGTGCCAGCAGCTTGACGGGACAGGGTTTTAGTGGAGATGGCTACACCTTC.